Included here is one T cell receptor beta chain sequence, with context. What it binds is not known. The germline V gene has CDR1 MNHNS and CDR2 SASEGT. The CDR3 is made up of 14 amino acids. Deletions cut 1 base from V and 4 bases from J, with 8 bases between. The sample is drawn from a study of graft-versus-host responses after intestinal transplantation. At the level of the study: Anti-thymocyte globulin was used for induction in all recipients, who then took tacrolimus and steroids for approximately 3 years. Regarding the study as a whole: Allografts of one patient group, those with graft-donor T cell macrochimerism, had high graft-versus-host to host-versus-graft clonal ratios.

Here immunoSEQ multiplex PCR was the method, and the copy in TCRdb shows in-frame clones only, minus some. The table records some 27,000 clones, around 95% of them present only once. The sequenced sample was PBMCs, obtained approximately 32 days after intestinal transplant. The TCR originated in a human patient who received an intestinal transplant, so some T cells may come from the graft donor. This chain uses TRBV6-1 with TRBJ1-5; D gene ambiguous. In DNA form, the CDR3 reads TGTGCCAGCAGTGAAGGTCCAAGGAATCAGCCCCAGCATTTT. Its translation: CASSEGPRNQPQHF.